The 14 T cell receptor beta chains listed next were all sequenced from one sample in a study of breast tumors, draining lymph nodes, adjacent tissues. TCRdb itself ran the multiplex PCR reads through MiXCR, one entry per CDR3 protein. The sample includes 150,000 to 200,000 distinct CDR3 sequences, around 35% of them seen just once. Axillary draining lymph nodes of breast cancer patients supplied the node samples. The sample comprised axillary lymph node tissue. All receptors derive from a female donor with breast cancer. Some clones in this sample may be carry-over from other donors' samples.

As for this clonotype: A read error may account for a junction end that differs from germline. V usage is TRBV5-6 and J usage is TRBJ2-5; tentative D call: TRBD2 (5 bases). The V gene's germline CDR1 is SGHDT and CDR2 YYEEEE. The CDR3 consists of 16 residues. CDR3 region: CASGLGRADLQETQYF. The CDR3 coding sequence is TGTGCCAGCGGCTTAGGGCGGGCGGACCTCCAAGAGACCCAGTACTTC.

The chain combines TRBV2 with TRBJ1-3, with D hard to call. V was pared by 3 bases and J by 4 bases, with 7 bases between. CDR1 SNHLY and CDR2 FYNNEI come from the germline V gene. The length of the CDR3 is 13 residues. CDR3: CASSDNWGNTIYF. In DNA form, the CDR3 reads TGTGCCAGCAGTGATAACTGGGGAAACACCATATATTTT. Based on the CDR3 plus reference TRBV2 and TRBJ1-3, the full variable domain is EPEVTQTPSHQVTQMGQEVILRCVPISNHLYFYWYRQILGQKVEFLVSFYNNEISEKSEIFDDQFSVERPDGSNFTLKIRSTKLEDSAMYFCASSDNWGNTIYFGEGSWLTVV.

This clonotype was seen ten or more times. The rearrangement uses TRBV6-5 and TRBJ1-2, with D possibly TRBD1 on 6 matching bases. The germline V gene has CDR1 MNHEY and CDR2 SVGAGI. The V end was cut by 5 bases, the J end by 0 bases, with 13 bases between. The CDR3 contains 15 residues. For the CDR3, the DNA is TGTGCCAGCAGTACCCGACAGGACCCTAACTATGGCTACACCTTC. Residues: CASSTRQDPNYGYTF.

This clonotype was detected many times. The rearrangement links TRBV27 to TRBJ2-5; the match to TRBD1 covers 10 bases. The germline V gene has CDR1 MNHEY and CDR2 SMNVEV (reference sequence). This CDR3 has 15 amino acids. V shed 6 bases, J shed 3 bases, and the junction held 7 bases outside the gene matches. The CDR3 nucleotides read TGTGCCAGCAGGCCGGACAGGGGGTTAAAAGAGACCCAGTACTTC. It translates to CASRPDRGLKETQYF.

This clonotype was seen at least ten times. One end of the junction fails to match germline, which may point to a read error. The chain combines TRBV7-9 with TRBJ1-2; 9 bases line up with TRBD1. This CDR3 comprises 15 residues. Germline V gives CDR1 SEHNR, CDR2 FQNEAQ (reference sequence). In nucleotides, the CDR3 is TGTGCCAGCAGCTTAGGGGACAGGGTTCGTGGTGGCTACCCCTTC. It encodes CASSLGDRVRGGYPF.

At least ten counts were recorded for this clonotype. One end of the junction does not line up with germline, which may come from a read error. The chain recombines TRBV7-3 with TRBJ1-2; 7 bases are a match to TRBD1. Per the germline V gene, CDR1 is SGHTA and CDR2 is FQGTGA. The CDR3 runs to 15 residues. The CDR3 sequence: CASSLTPGGIYGYPF. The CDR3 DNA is TGTGCCAGCAGCTTAACACCAGGGGGAATCTATGGCTACCCCTTC.

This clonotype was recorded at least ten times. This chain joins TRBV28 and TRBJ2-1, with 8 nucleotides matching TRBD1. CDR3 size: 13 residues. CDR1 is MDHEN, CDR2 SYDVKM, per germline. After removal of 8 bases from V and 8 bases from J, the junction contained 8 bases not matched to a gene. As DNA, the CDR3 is TGTGCCAGCGGACTGACAGGGGAGGATGAGCAGTTCTTC. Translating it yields CASGLTGEDEQFF.

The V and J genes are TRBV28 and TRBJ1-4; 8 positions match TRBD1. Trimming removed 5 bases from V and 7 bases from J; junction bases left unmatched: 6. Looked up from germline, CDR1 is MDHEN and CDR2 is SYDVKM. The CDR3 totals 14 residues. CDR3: CASSPTGEFEKLFF. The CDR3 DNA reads TGTGCCAGCAGTCCGACAGGGGAGTTTGAAAAACTGTTTTTT.

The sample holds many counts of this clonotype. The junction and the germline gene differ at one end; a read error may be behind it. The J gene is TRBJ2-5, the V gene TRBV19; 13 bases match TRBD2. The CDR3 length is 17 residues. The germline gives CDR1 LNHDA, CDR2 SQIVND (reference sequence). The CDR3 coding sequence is TGTGCCAGTAGTTCTAGTCGGACTAGCGGGAGTAAAGAGACCCAGTCCTTC. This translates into CASSSSRTSGSKETQSF.

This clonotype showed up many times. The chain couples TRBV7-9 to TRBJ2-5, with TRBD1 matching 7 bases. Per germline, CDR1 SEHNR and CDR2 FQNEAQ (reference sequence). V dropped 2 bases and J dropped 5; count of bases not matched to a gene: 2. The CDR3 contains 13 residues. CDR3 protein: CASSLTGVETQYF. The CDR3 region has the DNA TGTGCCAGCAGCTTAACAGGGGTCGAGACCCAGTACTTC. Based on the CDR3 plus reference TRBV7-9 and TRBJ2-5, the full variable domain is DTGVSQNPRHKITKRGQNVTFRCDPISEHNRLYWYRQTLGQGPEFLTYFQNEAQLEKSRLLSDRFSAERPKGSFSTLEIQRTEQGDSAMYLCASSLTGVETQYFGPGTRLLVL.

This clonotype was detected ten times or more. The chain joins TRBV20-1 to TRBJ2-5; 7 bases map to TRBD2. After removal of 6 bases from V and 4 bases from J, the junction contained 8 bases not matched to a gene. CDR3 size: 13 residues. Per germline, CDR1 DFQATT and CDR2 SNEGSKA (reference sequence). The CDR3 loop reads CSAQDGGRETQYF. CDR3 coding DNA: TGCAGTGCCCAGGACGGCGGGAGAGAGACCCAGTACTTC.

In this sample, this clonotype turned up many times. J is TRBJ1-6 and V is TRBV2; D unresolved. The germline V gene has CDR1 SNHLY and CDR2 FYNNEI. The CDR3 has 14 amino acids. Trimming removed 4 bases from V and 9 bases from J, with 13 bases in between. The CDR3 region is CASSAPSGVSPLHF. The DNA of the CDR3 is TGTGCCAGCAGTGCCCCCTCCGGGGTTTCACCCCTCCACTTT.

DNA of the CDR3: TGTGCCAGCAGCGGGACAGGGAGAGTAGGTGGCTACACCTTC. Its protein is CASSGTGRVGGYTF. The rearrangement links TRBV6-7 to TRBJ1-2; TRBD1 matches at 9 bases. TRBV6-7 counts as an open reading frame of uncertain function. The CDR3 consists of 14 residues. V lost 6 bases and J lost 7; bases outside the gene matches: 9.

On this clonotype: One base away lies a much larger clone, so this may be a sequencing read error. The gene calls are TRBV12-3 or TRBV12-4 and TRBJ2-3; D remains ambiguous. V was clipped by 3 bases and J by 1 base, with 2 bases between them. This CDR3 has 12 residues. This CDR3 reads CASSFRTDTQYF. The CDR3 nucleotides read TGTGCCAGCAGTTTCCGCACAGATACGCAGTATTTT.